This T cell receptor beta chain was sequenced for a study of blood T cell repertoires in COVID-19. Study-level information: Sources were T cells, B-cell-depleted T cells, or PBMCs; the material itself was cDNA or gDNA.

Assignments of participants to cohorts depended upon their own reported clinical history. Cohort 3 recovery required two negative PCRs, clearance, or symptom resolution. Libraries were prepared by immunoSEQ multiplex PCR; TCRdb keeps only in-frame clonotypes and omits some of them. The data contain 150,000 to 200,000 clones, roughly 90% of them seen just once; the ten biggest clones take up 6.5% to 8%. Trimming took 4 bases from V and 5 from J, leaving 15 bases between them. There are 14 residues in the CDR3. The germline gives CDR1 SGHTS, CDR2 YDEGEE. V is TRBV5-8 and J is TRBJ1-1; TRBD1 is a possible D gene (5 bases). Specimen: PBMCs or T cells enriched from blood (not recorded which). The sequence was collected from a woman between 45 and 65 years old who had recovered from COVID-19. CDR3 bases: TGTGCCAGCAGCCTCAGGGATAGGTGGACTGAAGCTTTCTTT. It specifies CASSLRDRWTEAFF.